This T cell receptor (beta chain) was identified during a study of T cells in Graves' hyperthyroidism and ophthalmopathy. Study-wide results and limits: Ophthalmopathy was identified by the model a median about 6.4 months ahead of onset. A model of 13 V-J features distinguished ophthalmopathy from stable hyperthyroidism.

At least ten counts were recorded for this clonotype. Its antigen is currently unknown. V was shortened by 5 bases and J by 2 bases, with 9 bases between the two germline ends. Germline values: CDR1 MNHNY, CDR2 SVGAGI (reference sequence). The CDR3 extends over 13 amino acids. Exclusion followed for patients with uncontrolled infection, other autoimmune disease, pregnancy or lactation. Diagnoses were established using clinical symptoms, serum thyroxine and TRAb, thyroid ultrasound and orbital computed tomography. From RNA transcripts, TCR beta CDR3 regions were amplified. When the TCR CDR3 underwent first-round RT-PCR, the HTBI primer set was used. A single record per CDR3 protein comes from TCRdb applying MiXCR to the multiplex PCR reads. The table records more than 500,000 distinct CDR3 sequences, about 45% of them present only once.

The TCR comes from an adult woman with Graves' disease, either hyperthyroidism or ophthalmopathy (not recorded which). The sequenced sample consisted of peripheral blood or thyroid tissue (not recorded which). V is TRBV6-6 and J is TRBJ1-2; D unresolved. In DNA, the CDR3 is TGTGCCAGCAGTCTATCAACGAACTATGGCTACACCTTC. Translation gives CASSLSTNYGYTF.